This TCR beta chain was captured by sequencing in a study of ipilimumab plus nivolumab after autologous stem cell transplantation. V gave up 5 bases and J gave up 5 bases; unmatched junction bases: 5. Per the germline V gene, CDR1 is SGHNT and CDR2 is YYREEE (reference sequence). The CDR3 runs to 14 residues. The assay was immunoSEQ multiplex PCR, and TCRdb's table has in-frame clones only and misses some. The profile shows some 10,000 clones, nearly 80% of them singletons. Sequencing used PBMCs, obtained in a trial of ipilimumab plus nivolumab as post-transplant consolidation. This rearrangement joins TRBV5-4 to TRBJ2-1; 9 bases agree with TRBD1. The receptor was isolated from a male donor with diffuse large B-cell lymphoma. The CDR3 nucleotides read TGTGCCAGCAGGCCTAGGGACAGGGACAATGAGCAGTTCTTC. Its protein product is CASRPRDRDNEQFF.